These 23 T cell receptor beta chains share one sample of origin, sequenced in a study of blood T cells in healthy people across ages. A sample-barcoded 5' primer and a J-beta primer mix were used in a second PCR of roughly 6 to 11 cycles. TCRdb itself ran the 5' RACE reads through MiXCR, one entry per CDR3 protein. The sample holds about 630,000 distinct CDR3 sequences, roughly 20% seen once. Sequenced material: blood. These receptors were obtained from a man between 65 and 85 years old in good health.

This clonotype has only a few counts. The chain recombines TRBV4-1 with TRBJ2-5; 10 positions match TRBD2. J lost 2 bases, V lost 4 bases, and 7 bases had no gene match. CDR3 length: 16 amino acids. Looked up from germline, CDR1 is MGHRA and CDR2 is YSYEKL. CDR3 in amino acids: CASSPGLAALQETQYF. CDR3 bases: TGCGCCAGCAGCCCCGGACTAGCGGCCCTTCAAGAGACCCAGTACTTC.

The CDR3 bases are TGTGCCAGCAGCCAAGCTCTAGCGGGAGGGCTGGAGACCCAGTACTTC. Translation: CASSQALAGGLETQYF. The chain recombines TRBV3-1 with TRBJ2-5; 12 bases map to TRBD2. After removal of 1 base from V and 5 bases from J, the junction contained 5 bases not matched to a gene. Per the germline V gene, CDR1 is LGHDT and CDR2 is YNNKEL (reference sequence). This CDR3 has 16 residues.

This clonotype was seen ten or more times. A much more abundant neighbour one base away suggests this may be a read error. The chain combines TRBV5-6 with TRBJ2-1, with no clear D. The CDR3 is 11 residues long. The germline V gene has CDR1 SGHDT and CDR2 YYEEEE. Trimming took 2 bases from V and 5 from J, leaving 2 bases between them. CDR3 bases: TGTGCCAGCAGCTTCGACAATGAGCAGTTCTTC. Residues: CASSFDNEQFF.

The chain has TRBV6-1 and TRBJ1-6, with D perhaps TRBD1 (6 bases). Trimming cost V 6 bases and J 4 bases, with 13 bases left between them. The CDR3 length is 15 residues. Per germline, CDR1 MNHNS and CDR2 SASEGT. The CDR3 coding sequence is TGTGCCAGCAGCCCTTCCCAGGGGTATAATTCACCCCTCCACTTT. It yields the protein CASSPSQGYNSPLHF.

The rearrangement joins TRBV27 to TRBJ2-7, with TRBD1 matching 9 bases. V was pared by 5 bases and J by 1 base, with 9 bases of the junction left unmatched. Germline CDR1 is MNHEY and CDR2 is SMNVEV (reference sequence). The CDR3 covers 16 residues. CDR3 residues: CASSPPPTGGSYEQYF. The CDR3 nucleotides are TGTGCCAGCAGTCCCCCGCCGACAGGGGGATCCTACGAGCAGTACTTC.

This clonotype was counted ten times or more. The chain employs TRBV14 and TRBJ2-7; the match to TRBD2 covers 9 bases. The germline V gene has CDR1 SGHDN and CDR2 FVKESK. The length of the CDR3 is 14 residues. V lost 5 bases and J lost 2; bases outside the gene matches: 4. The CDR3 DNA sequence: TGTGCCAGCAGCTGGCGGGAGGGTCCCTACGAGCAGTACTTC. The encoded protein is CASSWREGPYEQYF.

The chain recombines TRBV29-1 with TRBJ2-7; D unclear. Germline V gene sequence: CDR1 SQVTM, CDR2 ANQGSEA. V was cut by 4 bases and J by 0 bases, with 10 bases left in between. CDR3 length: 13 residues. The CDR3 loop reads CSVVWSNSYEQYF. CDR3 DNA sequence: TGCAGCGTTGTATGGAGTAACTCCTACGAGCAGTACTTC.

The chain joins TRBV4-1 to TRBJ2-7, with 9 nucleotides matching TRBD2. The J segment lost 5 bases and the V segment lost 4 bases, leaving 9 bases of the junction unmatched. This CDR3 is built from 15 residues. CDR1 and CDR2 (germline): MGHRA, YSYEKL. The DNA of the CDR3 is TGCGCCAGCAGCCTTGGGAATAGCGGGAGTAACGAGCAGTACTTC. Amino acid sequence: CASSLGNSGSNEQYF.

Many counts were recorded for this clonotype. V usage is TRBV12-3 or TRBV12-4 and J usage is TRBJ2-7, with D perhaps TRBD1 (5 bases). Trimming stripped 4 bases from V and 4 bases from J, with 8 bases between. The CDR3 consists of 12 residues. The CDR3 protein is CASSSPGYEQYF. In nucleotides, the CDR3 is TGTGCCAGCAGTTCCCCAGGGTACGAGCAGTACTTC.

The chain uses TRBV13 and TRBJ2-5, with TRBD1 matching over 8 bases. The DNA end lines up better with TRBJ2-7; the J call may be wrong. The CDR3 totals 15 residues. CDR1 and CDR2 (germline): PRHDT, FYEKMQ (reference sequence). CDR3 sequence: CASSFFDRGDYEQYF. CDR3 nucleotides: TGTGCCAGCAGCTTTTTCGACAGGGGAGACTACGAGCAGTACTTC.

The table lists this clonotype with a few counts. This chain links TRBV6-2 or TRBV6-3 with TRBJ1-1; 10 positions match TRBD1. The trim removed 6 bases at V and 2 bases at J, leaving 21 bases unmatched. The germline V gene encodes CDR1 MNHEY and CDR2 SVGEGT. CDR3 length: 20 residues. CDR3 DNA: TGTGCCAGCAGCCTCGACCCTTACTGGAGACAGGGGGCAATAAACACTGAAGCTTTCTTT. Translating it yields CASSLDPYWRQGAINTEAFF.

There are a few counts of this clonotype. This chain links TRBV7-2 with TRBJ2-2; the D is unclear. V gave up 1 base and J gave up 3 bases, with 3 bases separating them. The CDR3 extends over 13 amino acids. Germline lookup yields CDR1 SGHTA and CDR2 FQGNSA. The CDR3 sequence is CASSLVHTGELFF. The CDR3 nucleotides are TGTGCCAGCAGCTTAGTTCACACCGGGGAGCTGTTTTTT. The entire variable domain, with the rest obtained from reference TRBV7-2 and TRBJ2-2, is as follows: GAGVSQSPSNKVTEKGKDVELRCDPISGHTALYWYRQSLGQGLEFLIYFQGNSAPDKSGLPSDRFSAERTGGSVSTLTIQRTQQEDSAVYLCASSLVHTGELFFGEGSRLTVL.

This clonotype was found a few times. V gene TRBV5-1 combines with J gene TRBJ1-3; weak D call: TRBD1 (6 bases). Between the trimmed V and J ends, which lost 0 bases and 8 bases, there was a span of 18 bases. The V gene's germline CDR1 is SGHRS and CDR2 YFSETQ. This CDR3 contains 16 residues. The CDR3 DNA reads TGCGCCAGCAGCTTGGAGGGCCTCACAGGGATGGACACCATATATTTT. This codes for CASSLEGLTGMDTIYF. The whole variable domain, filled in from reference TRBV5-1 and TRBJ1-3, reads KAGVTQTPRYLIKTRGQQVTLSCSPISGHRSVSWYQQTPGQGLQFLFEYFSETQRNKGNFPGRFSGRQFSNSRSEMNVSTLELGDSALYLCASSLEGLTGMDTIYFGEGSWLTVV.

V gene TRBV3-1 combines with J gene TRBJ2-6; D gene unclear. Germline CDR1 and CDR2: LGHDT and YNNKEL (reference sequence). The length of the CDR3 is 19 residues. V shed 0 bases and J shed 0 bases, with 15 bases lying between them. CDR3 coding DNA: TGTGCCAGCAGCCAAGACGGCCGGGCCCTTATCTCTGGGGCCAACGTCCTGACTTTC. Its translation is CASSQDGRALISGANVLTF.

The chain employs TRBV12-3 or TRBV12-4 and TRBJ2-4; D remains ambiguous. CDR3 length equals 14 residues. Trimming removed 2 bases from V and 0 bases from J, with 5 bases in between. The chain's CDR3 is CASSLQVAKNIQYF. In nucleotides, the CDR3 is TGTGCCAGCAGTTTACAGGTAGCCAAAAACATTCAGTACTTC.

This clonotype has a handful of counts. This chain links TRBV4-1 with TRBJ2-3; 9 bases are a match to TRBD1. CDR3 length: 16 amino acids. Unmatched junction bases numbered 7, after V lost 3 bases and J lost 3 bases. CDR1 is MGHRA, CDR2 YSYEKL, per germline. DNA for the CDR3: TGCGCCAGCAGCCATACGACAGGGGGAGAAACAGATACGCAGTATTTT. Residues: CASSHTTGGETDTQYF.

J is TRBJ2-1 and V is TRBV7-3; 8 bases agree with TRBD2. The tail of the sequence fits TRBJ2-5 better, so the J call may be wrong. The CDR3 has 15 residues. Germline V gene lookup returns CDR1 SGHTA and CDR2 FQGTGA. CDR3 residues: CASSFASGSHETQYF. The CDR3, as DNA: TGTGCCAGCAGCTTTGCCAGCGGGAGTCACGAGACCCAGTACTTC.

This clonotype was counted only a few times. The CDR3 bases are TGTGCCAGCAGTCCCGCGGGCGCAACTAATGAAAAACTGTTTTTT. It specifies CASSPAGATNEKLFF. This rearrangement joins TRBV28 to TRBJ1-4; D remains unclear. This CDR3 contains 15 residues. Trimming stripped 5 bases from V and 0 bases from J, with 10 bases between. Germline V gene data show CDR1 as MDHEN and CDR2 as SYDVKM.

The rearrangement joins TRBV20-1 to TRBJ2-1; D unresolved. This CDR3 contains 16 residues. Germline CDR1 and CDR2: DFQATT and SNEGSKA (reference sequence). With 1 base removed from V and 5 bases from J, the gap between germline ends came to 18 bases. CDR3: CSARASGFRVDNEQFF. In DNA, the CDR3 is TGCAGTGCTAGAGCGTCGGGCTTTCGAGTCGACAATGAGCAGTTCTTC.

The table lists this clonotype with a few counts. This chain links TRBV4-3 with TRBJ2-5; D remains unclear. Looked up from germline, CDR1 is LGHNA and CDR2 is YSLEER. This CDR3 is 16 amino acids long. The ends were cut back, 0 bases at V and 4 bases at J, with 15 bases in the middle. In DNA form, the CDR3 reads TGCGCCAGCAGCCAAGATAATCACCGGAGTGGAGAGACCCAGTACTTC. Amino acid sequence: CASSQDNHRSGETQYF.

This clonotype was detected a few times. The chain links TRBV20-1 to TRBJ2-1; D unresolved. CDR3 length equals 14 residues. Trimming removed 5 bases at V and 2 bases at J, with 13 bases between. The germline V gene has CDR1 DFQATT and CDR2 SNEGSKA (reference sequence). The CDR3 reads CSAQQDGTYNEQFF. DNA of the CDR3: TGCAGTGCTCAACAAGACGGCACCTACAATGAGCAGTTCTTC.

This chain connects TRBV7-9 to TRBJ2-7, with TRBD2 matching 7 bases. Germline CDR1 SEHNR, CDR2 FQNEAQ (reference sequence). The CDR3 runs 14 residues. Trimming took 1 base from V and 4 from J; bases not matched to a gene: 4. This CDR3 is CASSLEGGEYEQYF. The CDR3 DNA follows: TGTGCCAGCAGCTTAGAGGGAGGGGAGTACGAGCAGTACTTC.

This clonotype was counted a few times. An end of the junction does not agree with germline; a read error may underlie this. V and J are TRBV6-2 or TRBV6-3 and TRBJ2-3; D gene unclear. Germline V CDR1 and CDR2: MNHEY, SVGEGT. This CDR3 region has 12 residues. CDR3 protein: CTSSHPVDTQYF. As DNA, the CDR3 is TGTACCAGCAGCCATCCAGTGGATACGCAGTATTTT.